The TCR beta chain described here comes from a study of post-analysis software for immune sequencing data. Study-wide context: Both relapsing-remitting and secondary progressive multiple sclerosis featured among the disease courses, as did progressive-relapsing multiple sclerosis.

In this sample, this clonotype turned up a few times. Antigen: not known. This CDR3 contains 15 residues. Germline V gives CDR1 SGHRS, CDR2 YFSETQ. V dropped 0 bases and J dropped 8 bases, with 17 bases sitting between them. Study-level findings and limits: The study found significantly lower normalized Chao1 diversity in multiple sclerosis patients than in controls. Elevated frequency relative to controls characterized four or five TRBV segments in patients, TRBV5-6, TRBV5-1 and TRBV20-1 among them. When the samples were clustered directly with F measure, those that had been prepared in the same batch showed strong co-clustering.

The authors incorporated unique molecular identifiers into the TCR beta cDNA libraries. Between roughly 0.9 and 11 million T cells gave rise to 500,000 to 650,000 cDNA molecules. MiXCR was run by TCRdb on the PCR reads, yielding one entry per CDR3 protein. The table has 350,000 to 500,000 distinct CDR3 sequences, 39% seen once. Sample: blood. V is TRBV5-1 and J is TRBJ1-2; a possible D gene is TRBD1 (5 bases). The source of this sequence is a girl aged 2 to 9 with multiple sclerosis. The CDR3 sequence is CASSLGGRAAWGYTF. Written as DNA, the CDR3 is TGCGCCAGCAGCTTGGGAGGCAGGGCCGCGTGGGGCTACACCTTC.